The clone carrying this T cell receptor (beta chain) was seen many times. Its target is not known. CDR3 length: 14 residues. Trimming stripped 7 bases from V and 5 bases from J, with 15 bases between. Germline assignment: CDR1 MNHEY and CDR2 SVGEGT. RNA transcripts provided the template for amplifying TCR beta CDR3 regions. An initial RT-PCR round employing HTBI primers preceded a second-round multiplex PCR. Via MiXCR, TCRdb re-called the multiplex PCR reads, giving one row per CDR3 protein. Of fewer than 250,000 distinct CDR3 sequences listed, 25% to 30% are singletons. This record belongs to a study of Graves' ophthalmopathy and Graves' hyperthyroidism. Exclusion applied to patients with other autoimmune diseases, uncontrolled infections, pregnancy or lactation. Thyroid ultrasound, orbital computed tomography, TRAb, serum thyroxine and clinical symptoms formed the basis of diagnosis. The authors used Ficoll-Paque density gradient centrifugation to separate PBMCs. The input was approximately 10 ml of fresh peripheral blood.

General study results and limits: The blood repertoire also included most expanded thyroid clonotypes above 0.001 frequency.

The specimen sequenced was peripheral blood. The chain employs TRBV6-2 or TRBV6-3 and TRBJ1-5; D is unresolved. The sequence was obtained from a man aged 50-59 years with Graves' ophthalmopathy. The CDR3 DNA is TGTGCCAGCACTAAGGACGAGGCACATCAGCCCCAGCATTTT. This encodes CASTKDEAHQPQHF.